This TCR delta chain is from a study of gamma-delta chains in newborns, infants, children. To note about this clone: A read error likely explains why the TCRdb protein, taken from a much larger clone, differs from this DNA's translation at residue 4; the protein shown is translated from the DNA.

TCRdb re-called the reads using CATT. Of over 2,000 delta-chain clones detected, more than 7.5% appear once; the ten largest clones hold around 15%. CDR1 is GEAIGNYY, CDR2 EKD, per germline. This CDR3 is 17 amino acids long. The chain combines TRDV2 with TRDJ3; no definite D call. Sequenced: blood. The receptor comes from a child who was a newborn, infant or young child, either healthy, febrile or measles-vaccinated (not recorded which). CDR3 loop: CACGTLTSSWDTRQMFF. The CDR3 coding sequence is TGTGCCTGTGGCACCCTTACTAGCTCCTGGGACACCCGACAGATGTTTTTC.